A selection of T cell receptor beta chains follows, all from one sample in a study of blood T cell repertoires in COVID-19. The repertoire was sequenced with immunoSEQ multiplex PCR; TCRdb's copy has only in-frame clones and lacks some. The sample includes under 350,000 clones, just under 90% of them seen just once. The sample consisted of PBMCs or T cells enriched from blood (not recorded which). The receptor set was obtained from a woman aged 60 to 75 who had recovered from COVID-19. Each CDR3 is given with its conserved first and last residue. Each record gives: D gene, V gene, J gene, CDR3 DNA, CDR3 protein. D genes are given only for firm matches.

TRBD2	TRBV24-1	TRBJ2-1	TGTGCCACCAGTGATTTCCGTCCCGGGACTAGCTCAAATGAGCAGTTCTTC	CATSDFRPGTSSNEQFF
TRBD1	TRBV6-5	TRBJ1-1	TGTGCCAGCAGTACTTTCGTAGGGGGCGCAGGAGTAGCTTTCTTT	CASSTFVGGAGVAFF
TRBD1	TRBV28	TRBJ2-5	TGTGCCAGCAGTTGGGACAGGGGACAGACCCAGTACTTC	CASSWDRGQTQYF
.	TRBV10-1	TRBJ2-5	TGCGCCAGCAGTGGGACTATCCAAGAGACCCAGTACTTC	CASSGTIQETQYF
.	TRBV11-2	TRBJ2-1	TGTGCCTGCCTAGGAGGGGAGGTTTGGAATGAGCAGTTCTTC	CACLGGEVWNEQFF
.	TRBV5-4	TRBJ2-7	TGTGCCAGCAGTTTGTCCCCGGAGGGCGAGCAGTACTTC	CASSLSPEGEQYF
.	TRBV5-1	TRBJ2-2	TGCGCCAGCAGCTTGGCCGGCACCGGGGAGCTGTTTTTT	CASSLAGTGELFF
TRBD1	TRBV28	TRBJ1-4	TGTGCCAGCAGTTCTCAACAGGGGCTAACTGAAAAACTGTTTTTT	CASSSQQGLTEKLFF
.	TRBV3-1/TRBV3-2	TRBJ2-1	TGTGCCAGCAGTAGGGGACTCCGCAATGAGCAGTTCTTC	CASSRGLRNEQFF
.	TRBV9	TRBJ1-2	TGTGCCAGCAGCGTAGATAGCGGGAACTATGGCTACACCTTC	CASSVDSGNYGYTF
.	TRBV21-1	TRBJ2-2	TGTGCCAGAGAGAAAACAGGGCCCGGGGAGCTGTTTTTT	CAREKTGPGELFF
TRBD2	TRBV4-1	TRBJ2-4	TGCGCCAGCAGCGCAGGCCCCGCGGGGGGTGGCAAAAACATTCAGTACTTC	CASSAGPAGGGKNIQYF